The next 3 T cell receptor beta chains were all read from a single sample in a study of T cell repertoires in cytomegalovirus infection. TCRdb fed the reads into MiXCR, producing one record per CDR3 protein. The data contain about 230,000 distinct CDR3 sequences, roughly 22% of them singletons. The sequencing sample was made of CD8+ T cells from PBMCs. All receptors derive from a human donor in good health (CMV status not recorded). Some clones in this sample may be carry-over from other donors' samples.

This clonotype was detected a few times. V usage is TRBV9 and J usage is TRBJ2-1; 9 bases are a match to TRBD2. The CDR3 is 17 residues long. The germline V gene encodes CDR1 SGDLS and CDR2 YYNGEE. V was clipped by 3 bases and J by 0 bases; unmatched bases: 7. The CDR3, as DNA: TGTGCCAGCAGCGCCCGAAGCGGGGGGAGCTCCTACAATGAGCAGTTCTTC. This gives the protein CASSARSGGSSYNEQFF.

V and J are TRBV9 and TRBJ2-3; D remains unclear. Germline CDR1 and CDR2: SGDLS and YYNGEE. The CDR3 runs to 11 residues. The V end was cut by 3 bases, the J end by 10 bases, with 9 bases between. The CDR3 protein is CASSGGSAQYF. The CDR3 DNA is TGTGCCAGCAGCGGGGGTAGTGCGCAGTATTTT.

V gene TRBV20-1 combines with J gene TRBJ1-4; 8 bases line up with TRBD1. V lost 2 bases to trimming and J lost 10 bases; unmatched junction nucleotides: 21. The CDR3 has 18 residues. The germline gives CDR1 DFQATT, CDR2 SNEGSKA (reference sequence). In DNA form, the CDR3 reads TGCAGTGCTAGATCGAAAGTGGACAGGGTTTTTCCCACCGGAAAACTGTTTTTT. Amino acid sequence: CSARSKVDRVFPTGKLFF.